This TCR beta chain was recorded in a study of blood T cell repertoires in COVID-19. Study overall: PBMCs, B-cell-depleted T cells, or T cells provided the cDNA or gDNA that made up the material.

As originally analysed: Amplification from reference gene primers served as the basis for estimated nucleated cell counts. Using immunoSEQ multiplex PCR, the repertoire was profiled, and TCRdb retains in-frame clones only, with some absent. V and J calls and clone size are as listed in that table; D and trimming were resolved from the DNA. The top ten clones hold under 5% of a sample with approximately 300,000 clones, roughly 88% of them seen once. This clone was detected once. From germline, CDR1 is SNHLY and CDR2 FYNNEI. J gave up 2 bases and V 5 bases, and 11 bases lay outside the gene matches. This CDR3 spans 16 amino acids.

The specimen sequenced was peripheral blood. The gene calls are TRBV2 and TRBJ2-5; 7 bases are shared with TRBD1. This TCR was sampled from a woman in her forties or fifties with active or convalescent COVID-19. This CDR3 is CASSRDSVFTQETQYF. The CDR3, as DNA: TGTGCCAGCAGTCGGGACAGCGTCTTTACTCAAGAGACCCAGTACTTC.